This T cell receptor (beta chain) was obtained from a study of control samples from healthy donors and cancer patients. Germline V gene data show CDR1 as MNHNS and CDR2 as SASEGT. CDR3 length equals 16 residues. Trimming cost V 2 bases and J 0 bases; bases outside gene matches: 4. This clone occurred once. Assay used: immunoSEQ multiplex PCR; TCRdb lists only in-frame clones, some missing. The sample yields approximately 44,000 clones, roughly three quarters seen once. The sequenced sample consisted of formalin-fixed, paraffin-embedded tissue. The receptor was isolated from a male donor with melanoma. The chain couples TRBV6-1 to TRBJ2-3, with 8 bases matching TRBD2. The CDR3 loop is CASSERREASTDTQYF. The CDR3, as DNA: TGTGCCAGCAGTGAAAGGCGGGAGGCCAGCACAGATACGCAGTATTTT.